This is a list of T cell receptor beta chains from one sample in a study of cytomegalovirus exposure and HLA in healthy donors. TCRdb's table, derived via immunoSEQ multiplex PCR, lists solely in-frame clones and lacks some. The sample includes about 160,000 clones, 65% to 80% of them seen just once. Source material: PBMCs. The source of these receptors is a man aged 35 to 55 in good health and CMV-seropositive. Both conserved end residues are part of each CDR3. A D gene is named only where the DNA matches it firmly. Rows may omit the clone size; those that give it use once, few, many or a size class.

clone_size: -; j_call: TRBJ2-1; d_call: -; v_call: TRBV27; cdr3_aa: CASSYGGNEQFF; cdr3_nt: TGTGCCAGCAGTTACGGGGGCAATGAGCAGTTCTTC
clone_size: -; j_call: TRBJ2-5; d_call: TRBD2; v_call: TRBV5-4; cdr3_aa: CASLPSGSPGETQYF; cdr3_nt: TGTGCCAGTCTGCCTAGCGGGAGCCCGGGGGAGACCCAGTACTTC
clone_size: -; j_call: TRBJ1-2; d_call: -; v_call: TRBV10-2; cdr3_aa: CASSEQGYYGYTF; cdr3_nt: TGCGCCAGCAGTGAGCAGGGCTACTATGGCTACACCTTC
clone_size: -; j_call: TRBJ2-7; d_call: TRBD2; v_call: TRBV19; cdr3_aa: CASSERDFSYEQYF; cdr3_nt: TGTGCCAGTAGTGAGCGGGACTTCTCCTACGAGCAGTACTTC
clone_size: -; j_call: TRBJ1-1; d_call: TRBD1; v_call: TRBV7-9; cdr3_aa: CASSWTGLNTEAFF; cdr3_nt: TGTGCCAGCAGCTGGACAGGCTTGAACACTGAAGCTTTCTTT
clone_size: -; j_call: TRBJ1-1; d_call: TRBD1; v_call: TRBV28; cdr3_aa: CASSEQQGITEAFF; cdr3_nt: TGTGCCAGCAGTGAGCAACAGGGGATCACTGAAGCTTTCTTT
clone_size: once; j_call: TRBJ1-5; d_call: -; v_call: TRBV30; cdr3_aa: CAWSVAFREPQHF; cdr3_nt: TGTGCCTGGAGTGTAGCTTTCAGGGAGCCCCAGCATTTT
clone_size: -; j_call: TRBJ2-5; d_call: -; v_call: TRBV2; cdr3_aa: CASSLQGGQETQYF; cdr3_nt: TGTGCCAGCAGTTTGCAGGGTGGCCAAGAGACCCAGTACTTC
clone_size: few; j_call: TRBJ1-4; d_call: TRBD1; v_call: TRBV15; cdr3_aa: CATSRTGGYEKLFF; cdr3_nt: TGTGCCACCAGCAGGACAGGGGGCTATGAAAAACTGTTTTTT
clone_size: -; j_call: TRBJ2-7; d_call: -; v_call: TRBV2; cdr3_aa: CASQEVPPGEQYF; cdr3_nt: TGTGCCAGCCAGGAGGTCCCACCCGGGGAGCAGTACTTC
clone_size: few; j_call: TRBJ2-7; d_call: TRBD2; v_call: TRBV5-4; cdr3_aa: CASSRRGAGEGEQYF; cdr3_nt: TGTGCCAGCAGCCGGCGAGGAGCGGGAGAGGGGGAGCAGTACTTC
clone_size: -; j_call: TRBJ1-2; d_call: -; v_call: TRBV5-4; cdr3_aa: CASTGGAGGVNYGYTF; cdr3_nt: TGTGCCAGCACCGGGGGGGCCGGGGGCGTTAACTATGGCTACACCTTC
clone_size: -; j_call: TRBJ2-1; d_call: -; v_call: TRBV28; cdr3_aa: CASSPTGRIYNEQFF; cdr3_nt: TGTGCCAGCAGTCCTACAGGGCGAATTTACAATGAGCAGTTCTTC
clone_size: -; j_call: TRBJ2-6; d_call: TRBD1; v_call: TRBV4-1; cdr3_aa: CASSLTGTGRPWANVLTF; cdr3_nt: TGCGCCAGCAGCCTTACCGGGACAGGGCGCCCCTGGGCCAACGTCCTGACTTTC
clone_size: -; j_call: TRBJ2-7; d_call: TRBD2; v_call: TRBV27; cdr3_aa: CASRRTSGRYEQYF; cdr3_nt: TGTGCCAGCAGAAGGACTAGCGGGAGGTACGAGCAGTACTTC
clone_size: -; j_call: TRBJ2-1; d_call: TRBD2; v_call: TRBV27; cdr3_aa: CASSSDTRGLANEQFF; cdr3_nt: TGTGCCAGCAGTTCCGACACCCGAGGACTAGCCAATGAGCAGTTCTTC
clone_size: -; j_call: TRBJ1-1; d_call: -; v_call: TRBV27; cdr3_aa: CASSPVVMNTEAFF; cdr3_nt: TGTGCCAGCAGCCCAGTCGTTATGAACACTGAAGCTTTCTTT
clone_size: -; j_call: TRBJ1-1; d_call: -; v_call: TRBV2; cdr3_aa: CASSGGRATEAFF; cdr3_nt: TGTGCCAGCAGTGGGGGGCGGGCGACCGAAGCTTTCTTT
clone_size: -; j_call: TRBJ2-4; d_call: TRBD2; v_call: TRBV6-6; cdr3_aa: CASSYLAGGPGNIQYF; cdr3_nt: TGTGCCAGCAGTTATCTGGCGGGAGGGCCAGGAAACATTCAGTACTTC
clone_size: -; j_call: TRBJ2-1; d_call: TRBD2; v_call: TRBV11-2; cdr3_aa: CASSLRLADNEQFF; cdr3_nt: TGTGCCAGCAGCTTAAGACTAGCGGACAATGAGCAGTTCTTC
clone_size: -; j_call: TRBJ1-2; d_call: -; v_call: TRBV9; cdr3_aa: CASSAHVGGFKSANYGYTF; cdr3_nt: TGTGCCAGCAGCGCCCATGTTGGAGGGTTCAAGTCAGCTAACTATGGCTACACCTTC
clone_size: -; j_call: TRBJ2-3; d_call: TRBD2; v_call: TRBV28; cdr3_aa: CASFRRLAPDTQYF; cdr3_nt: TGTGCCAGCTTTAGGCGACTAGCGCCAGATACGCAGTATTTT
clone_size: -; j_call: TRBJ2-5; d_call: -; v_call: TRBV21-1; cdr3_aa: CASSKSLDKETQYF; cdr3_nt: TGTGCCAGCAGCAAATCGCTAGATAAAGAGACCCAGTACTTC
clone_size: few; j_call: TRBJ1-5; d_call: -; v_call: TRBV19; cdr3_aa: CASSGGARINQPQHF; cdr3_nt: TGTGCCAGTAGTGGTGGAGCTCGTATTAATCAGCCCCAGCATTTT
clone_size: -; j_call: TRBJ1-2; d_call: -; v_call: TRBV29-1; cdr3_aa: CSDRGFNGYTF; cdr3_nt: TGCAGCGATAGGGGGTTTAATGGCTACACCTTC
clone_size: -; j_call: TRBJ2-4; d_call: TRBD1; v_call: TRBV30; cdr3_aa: CAWSVRDRVENIQYF; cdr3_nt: TGTGCCTGGAGTGTACGAGACAGGGTGGAAAACATTCAGTACTTC
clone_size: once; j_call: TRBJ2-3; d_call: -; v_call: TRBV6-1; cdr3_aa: CASSEARDTQYF; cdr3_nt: TGTGCCAGCAGTGAAGCTCGGGATACGCAGTATTTT
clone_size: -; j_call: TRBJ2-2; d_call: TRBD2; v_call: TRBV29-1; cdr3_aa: CSVGTRASGELFF; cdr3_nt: TGCAGCGTAGGGACTAGAGCGTCCGGGGAGCTGTTTTTT
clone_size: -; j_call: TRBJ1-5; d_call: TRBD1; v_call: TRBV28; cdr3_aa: CASSFVGQGVFSGNQPQHF; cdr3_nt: TGTGCCAGCAGTTTTGTCGGACAGGGAGTTTTTTCGGGCAATCAGCCCCAGCATTTT
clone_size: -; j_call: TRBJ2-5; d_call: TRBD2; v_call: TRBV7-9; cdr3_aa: CASSLGLAEPLGETQYF; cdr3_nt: TGTGCCAGCAGCTTAGGGCTAGCGGAACCCTTGGGAGAGACCCAGTACTTC
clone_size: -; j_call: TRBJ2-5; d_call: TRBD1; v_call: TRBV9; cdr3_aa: CASSVGGQYQETQYF; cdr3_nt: TGTGCCAGCAGCGTAGGGGGACAGTACCAAGAGACCCAGTACTTC
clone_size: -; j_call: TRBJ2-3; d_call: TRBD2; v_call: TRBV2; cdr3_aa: CASRYIAGVGTDMQYF; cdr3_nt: TGTGCCAGCCGGTACATAGCGGGAGTCGGGACAGATATGCAGTATTTT
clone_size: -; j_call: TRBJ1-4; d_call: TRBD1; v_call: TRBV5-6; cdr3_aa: CASSSRTQGLGEKLFF; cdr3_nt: TGTGCCAGCAGCTCCCGGACACAGGGGCTGGGTGAAAAACTGTTTTTT
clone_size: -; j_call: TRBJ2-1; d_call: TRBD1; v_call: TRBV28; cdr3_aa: CASNLPGQGYNEQFF; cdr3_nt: TGTGCCAGCAATTTACCGGGACAGGGCTACAATGAGCAGTTCTTC
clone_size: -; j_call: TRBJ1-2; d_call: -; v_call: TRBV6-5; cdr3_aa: CASSWTPSNYGYTF; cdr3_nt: TGTGCCAGCAGTTGGACACCCTCTAACTATGGCTACACCTTC
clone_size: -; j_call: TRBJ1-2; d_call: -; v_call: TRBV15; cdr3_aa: CATSRDSGYGYTF; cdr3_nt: TGTGCCACCAGCAGAGATTCAGGGTACGGCTACACCTTC
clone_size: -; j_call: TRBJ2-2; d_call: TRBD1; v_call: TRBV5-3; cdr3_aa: CARNLTGGEDTGELFF; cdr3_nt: TGTGCCAGAAACTTGACAGGGGGCGAGGACACCGGGGAGCTGTTTTTT
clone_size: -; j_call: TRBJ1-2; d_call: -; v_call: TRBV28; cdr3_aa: CASSLGPRRGYTF; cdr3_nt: TGTGCCAGCAGTTTAGGGCCCCGGAGGGGCTACACCTTC
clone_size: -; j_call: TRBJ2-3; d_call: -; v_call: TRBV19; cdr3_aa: CASSIWGADTQYF; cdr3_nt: TGTGCCAGTAGTATATGGGGGGCAGATACGCAGTATTTT
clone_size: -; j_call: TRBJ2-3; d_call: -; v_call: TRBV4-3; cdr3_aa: CASSLASTGGLTDTQYF; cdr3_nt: TGCGCCAGCAGCCTCGCGTCAACGGGGGGCCTCACAGATACGCAGTATTTT
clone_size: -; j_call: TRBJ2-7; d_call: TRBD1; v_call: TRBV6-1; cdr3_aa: CAIGTGEQCF; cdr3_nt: TGTGCCATCGGGACAGGCGAGCAGTGCTTC
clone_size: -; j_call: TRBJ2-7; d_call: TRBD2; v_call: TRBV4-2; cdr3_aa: CASSQDHSGSYEQYF; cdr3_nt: TGTGCCAGCAGCCAAGATCACAGCGGGAGTTACGAGCAGTACTTC
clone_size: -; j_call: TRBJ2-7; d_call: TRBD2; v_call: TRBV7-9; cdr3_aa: CASSLPGLAGGEQYF; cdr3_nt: TGTGCCAGCAGCTTACCGGGACTAGCGGGAGGGGAGCAGTACTTC
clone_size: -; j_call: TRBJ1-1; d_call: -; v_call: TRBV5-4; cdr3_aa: CASSHEDSPAEAFF; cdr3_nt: TGTGCCAGCAGCCATGAAGACAGCCCAGCTGAAGCTTTCTTT
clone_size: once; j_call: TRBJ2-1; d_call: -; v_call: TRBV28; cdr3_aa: CTSRVPGEYNEQFF; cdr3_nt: TGTACCAGCAGGGTACCCGGGGAATACAATGAGCAGTTCTTC
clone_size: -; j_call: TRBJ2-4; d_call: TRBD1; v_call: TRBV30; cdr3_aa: CAWSFPGTGKAKNIQYF; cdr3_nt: TGTGCCTGGAGTTTTCCCGGGACAGGGAAAGCCAAAAACATTCAGTACTTC
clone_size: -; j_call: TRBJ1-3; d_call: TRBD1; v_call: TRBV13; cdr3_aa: CASSLGDRAGNTIHF; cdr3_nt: TGTGCCAGCAGCTTAGGCGACAGGGCTGGAAACACCATACATTTT
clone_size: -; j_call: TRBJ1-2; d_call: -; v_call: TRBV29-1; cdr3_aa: CSVLGGYTF; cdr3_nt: TGCAGCGTCCTCGGGGGCTACACCTTC
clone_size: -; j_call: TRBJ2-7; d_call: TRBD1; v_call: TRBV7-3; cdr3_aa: CASSLDRDHEQYF; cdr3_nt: TGTGCCAGCAGCCTTGACAGGGACCACGAGCAGTACTTC
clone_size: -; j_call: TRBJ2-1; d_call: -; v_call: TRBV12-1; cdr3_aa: CASSFGPATSGRAFYNEQFF; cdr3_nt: TGTGCCAGCAGCTTTGGCCCCGCTACTAGCGGGAGGGCCTTTTACAATGAGCAGTTCTTC
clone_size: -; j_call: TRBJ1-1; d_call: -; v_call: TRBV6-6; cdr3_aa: CASSYSGQGNTEAFF; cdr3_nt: TGTGCCAGCAGTTACTCTGGGCAAGGGAACACTGAAGCTTTCTTT
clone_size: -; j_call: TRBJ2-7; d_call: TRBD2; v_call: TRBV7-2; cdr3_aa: CASSLGAGGSYEQYF; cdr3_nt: TGTGCCAGCAGCTTAGGAGCGGGAGGGTCCTACGAGCAGTACTTC
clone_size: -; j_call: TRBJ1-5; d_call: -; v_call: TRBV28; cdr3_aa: CASSLNQGSNQPQHF; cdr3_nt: TGTGCCAGCAGTTTAAATCAGGGAAGCAATCAGCCCCAGCATTTT
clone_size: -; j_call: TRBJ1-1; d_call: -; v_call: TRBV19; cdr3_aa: CASSPRTRAEAFF; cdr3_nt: TGTGCCAGTAGTCCCCGGACTCGGGCTGAAGCTTTCTTT
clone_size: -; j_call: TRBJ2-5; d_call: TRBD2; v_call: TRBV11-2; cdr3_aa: CASSYASGKETQYF; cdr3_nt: TGTGCCAGCAGCTACGCTAGCGGAAAAGAGACCCAGTACTTC
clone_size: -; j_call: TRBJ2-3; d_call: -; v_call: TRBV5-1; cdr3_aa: CASSFPGSRSDF; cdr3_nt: TGCGCCAGCAGCTTTCCCGGGTCCCGCTCGGATTTT
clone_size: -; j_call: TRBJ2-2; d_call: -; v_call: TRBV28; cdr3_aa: CASSLQGGTGELFF; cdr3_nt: TGTGCCAGCAGTTTGCAGGGTGGTACCGGGGAGCTGTTTTTT